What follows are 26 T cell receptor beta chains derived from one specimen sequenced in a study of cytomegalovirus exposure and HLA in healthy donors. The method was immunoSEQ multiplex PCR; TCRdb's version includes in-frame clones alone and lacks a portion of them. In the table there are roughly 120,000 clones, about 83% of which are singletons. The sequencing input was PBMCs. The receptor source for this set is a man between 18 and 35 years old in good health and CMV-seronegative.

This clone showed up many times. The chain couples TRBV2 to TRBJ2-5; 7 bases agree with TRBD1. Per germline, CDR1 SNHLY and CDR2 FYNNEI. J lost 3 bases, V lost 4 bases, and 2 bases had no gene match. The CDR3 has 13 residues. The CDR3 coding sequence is TGTGCCAGCAGTGGGGGGACAGAAGAGACCCAGTACTTC. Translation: CASSGGTEETQYF. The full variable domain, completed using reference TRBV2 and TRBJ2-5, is EPEVTQTPSHQVTQMGQEVILRCVPISNHLYFYWYRQILGQKVEFLVSFYNNEISEKSEIFDDQFSVERPDGSNFTLKIRSTKLEDSAMYFCASSGGTEETQYFGPGTRLLVL.

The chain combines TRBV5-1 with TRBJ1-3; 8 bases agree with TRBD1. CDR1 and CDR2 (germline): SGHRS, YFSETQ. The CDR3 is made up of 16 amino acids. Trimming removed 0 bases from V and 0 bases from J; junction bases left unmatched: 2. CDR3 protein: CASSLGDRNSGNTIYF. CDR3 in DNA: TGCGCCAGCAGCTTGGGGGACAGGAACTCTGGAAACACCATATATTTT.

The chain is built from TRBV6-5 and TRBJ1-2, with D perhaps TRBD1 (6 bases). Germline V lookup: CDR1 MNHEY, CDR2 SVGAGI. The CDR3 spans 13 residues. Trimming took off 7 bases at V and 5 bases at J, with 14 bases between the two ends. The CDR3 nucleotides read TGTGCCAGCACCGATAGGACAGTGTATGGCTACACCTTC. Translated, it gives CASTDRTVYGYTF.

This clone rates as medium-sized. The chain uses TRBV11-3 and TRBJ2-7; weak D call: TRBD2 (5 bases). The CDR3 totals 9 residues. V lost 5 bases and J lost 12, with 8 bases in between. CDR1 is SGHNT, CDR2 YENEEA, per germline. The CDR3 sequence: CASSAGAYF. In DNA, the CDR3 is TGTGCCAGCAGCGCGGGTGCGTACTTC.

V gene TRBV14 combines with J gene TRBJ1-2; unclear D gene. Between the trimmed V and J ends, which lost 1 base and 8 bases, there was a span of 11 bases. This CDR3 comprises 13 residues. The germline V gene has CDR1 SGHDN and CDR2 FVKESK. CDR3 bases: TGTGCCAGCAGCCAAGGGCCGTTGTACGGCTACACCTTC. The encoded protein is CASSQGPLYGYTF.

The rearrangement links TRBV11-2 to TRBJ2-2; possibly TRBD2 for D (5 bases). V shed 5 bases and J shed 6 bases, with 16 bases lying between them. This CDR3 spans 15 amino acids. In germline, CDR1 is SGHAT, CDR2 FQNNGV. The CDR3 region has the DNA TGTGCCAGCAGCCCTGGCGGGTACTACTCCGGGGAGCTGTTTTTT. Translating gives CASSPGGYYSGELFF. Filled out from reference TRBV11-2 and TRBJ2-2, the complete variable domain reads EAGVAQSPRYKIIEKRQSVAFWCNPISGHATLYWYQQILGQGPKLLIQFQNNGVVDDSQLPKDRFSAERLKGVDSTLKIQPAKLEDSAVYLCASSPGGYYSGELFFGEGSRLTVL.

Here the CDR3 DNA reads TGTGCCTGGAGTCACCTAGGGAGGGTCACTGAAGCTTTCTTT. Amino acid sequence: CAWSHLGRVTEAFF. The chain recombines TRBV30 with TRBJ1-1; D remains ambiguous. This CDR3 is 14 amino acids long. Trimming shortened V by 2 bases and J by 4 bases, and 14 bases separated the two germline ends. In germline, CDR1 is GTSNPN, CDR2 SVGIG (reference sequence).

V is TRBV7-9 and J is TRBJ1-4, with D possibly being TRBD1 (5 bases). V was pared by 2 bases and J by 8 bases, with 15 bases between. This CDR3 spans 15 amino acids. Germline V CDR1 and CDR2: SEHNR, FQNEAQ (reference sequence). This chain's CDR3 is CASSLSTEVGEKLFF. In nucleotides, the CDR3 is TGTGCCAGCAGCTTATCGACAGAGGTTGGGGAAAAACTGTTTTTT.

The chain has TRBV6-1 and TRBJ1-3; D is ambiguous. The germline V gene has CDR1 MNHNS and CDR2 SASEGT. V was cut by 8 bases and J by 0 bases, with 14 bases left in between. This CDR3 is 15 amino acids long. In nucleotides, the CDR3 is TGTGCCAGCGTTTCGGGTAGTAGCTCTGGAAACACCATATATTTT. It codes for CASVSGSSSGNTIYF.

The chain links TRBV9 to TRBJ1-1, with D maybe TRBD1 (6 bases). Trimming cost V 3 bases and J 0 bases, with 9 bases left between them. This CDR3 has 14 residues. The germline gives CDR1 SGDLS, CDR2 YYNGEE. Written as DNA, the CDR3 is TGTGCCAGCAGCGACAGGGAGATGAACACTGAAGCTTTCTTT. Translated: CASSDREMNTEAFF.

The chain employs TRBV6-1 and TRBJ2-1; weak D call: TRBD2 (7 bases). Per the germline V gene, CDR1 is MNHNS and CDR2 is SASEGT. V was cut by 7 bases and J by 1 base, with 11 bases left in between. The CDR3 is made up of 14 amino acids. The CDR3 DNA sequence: TGTGCCAGCACCAGCGGGACATCCTACAATGAGCAGTTCTTC. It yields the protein CASTSGTSYNEQFF.

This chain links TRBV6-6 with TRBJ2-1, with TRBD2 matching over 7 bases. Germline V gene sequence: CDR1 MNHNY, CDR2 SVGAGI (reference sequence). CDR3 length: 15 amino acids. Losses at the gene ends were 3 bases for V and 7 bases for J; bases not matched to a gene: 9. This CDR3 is CASSYGGGFENEQFF. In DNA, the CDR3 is TGTGCCAGCAGTTATGGGGGGGGTTTCGAGAATGAGCAGTTCTTC.

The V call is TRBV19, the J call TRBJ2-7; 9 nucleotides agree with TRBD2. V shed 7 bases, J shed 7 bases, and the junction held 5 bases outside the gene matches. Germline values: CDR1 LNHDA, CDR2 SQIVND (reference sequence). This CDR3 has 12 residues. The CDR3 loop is CASKASGMEQYF. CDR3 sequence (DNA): TGTGCCAGTAAGGCTAGCGGGATGGAGCAGTACTTC.

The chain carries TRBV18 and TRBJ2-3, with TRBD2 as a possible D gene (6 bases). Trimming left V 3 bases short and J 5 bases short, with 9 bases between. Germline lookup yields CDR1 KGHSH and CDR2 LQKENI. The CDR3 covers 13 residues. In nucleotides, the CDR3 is TGTGCCAGCTCACCTCCGGGGGAAGATACGCAGTATTTT. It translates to CASSPPGEDTQYF. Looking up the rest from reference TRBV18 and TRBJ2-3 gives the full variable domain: NAGVMQNPRHLVRRRGQEARLRCSPMKGHSHVYWYRQLPEEGLKFMVYLQKENIIDESGMPKERFSAEFPKEGPSILRIQQVVRGDSAAYFCASSPPGEDTQYFGPGTRLTVL.

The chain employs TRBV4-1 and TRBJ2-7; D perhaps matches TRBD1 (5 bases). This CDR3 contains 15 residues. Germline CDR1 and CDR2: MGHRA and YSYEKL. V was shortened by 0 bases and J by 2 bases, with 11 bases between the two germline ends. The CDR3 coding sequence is TGCGCCAGCAGCCAAGAGTGGGCAGGGACCTACGAGCAGTACTTC. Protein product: CASSQEWAGTYEQYF.

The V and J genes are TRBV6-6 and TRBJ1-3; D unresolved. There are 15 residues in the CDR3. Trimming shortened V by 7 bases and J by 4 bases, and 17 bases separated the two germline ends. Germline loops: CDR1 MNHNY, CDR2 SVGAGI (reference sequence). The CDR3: CASKQGAVPGNTIYF. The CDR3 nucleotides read TGTGCCAGCAAGCAAGGTGCGGTACCGGGAAACACCATATATTTT.

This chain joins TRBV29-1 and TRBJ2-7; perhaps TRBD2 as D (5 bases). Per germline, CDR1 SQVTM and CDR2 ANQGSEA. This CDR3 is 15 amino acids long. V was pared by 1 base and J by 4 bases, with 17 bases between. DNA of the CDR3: TGCAGCGTTGAAGTATCAATCCGGGAAGGGTACGAGCAGTACTTC. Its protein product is CSVEVSIREGYEQYF.

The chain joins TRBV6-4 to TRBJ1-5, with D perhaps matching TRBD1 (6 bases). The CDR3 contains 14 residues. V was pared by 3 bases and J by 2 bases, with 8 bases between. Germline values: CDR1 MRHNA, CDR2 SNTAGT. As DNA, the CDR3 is TGTGCCAGCAGTGAGGCAGGGGGCAATCAGCCCCAGCATTTT. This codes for CASSEAGGNQPQHF.

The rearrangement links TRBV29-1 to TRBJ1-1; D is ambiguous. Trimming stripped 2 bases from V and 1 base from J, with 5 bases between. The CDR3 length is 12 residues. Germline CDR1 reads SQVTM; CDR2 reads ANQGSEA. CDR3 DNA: TGCAGCGTTGAAACAGAGAACACTGAAGCTTTCTTT. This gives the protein CSVETENTEAFF. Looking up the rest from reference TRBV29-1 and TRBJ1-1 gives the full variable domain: SAVISQKPSRDICQRGTSLTIQCQVDSQVTMMFWYRQQPGQSLTLIATANQGSEATYESGFVIDKFPISRPNLTFSTLTVSNMSPEDSSIYLCSVETENTEAFFGQGTRLTVV.

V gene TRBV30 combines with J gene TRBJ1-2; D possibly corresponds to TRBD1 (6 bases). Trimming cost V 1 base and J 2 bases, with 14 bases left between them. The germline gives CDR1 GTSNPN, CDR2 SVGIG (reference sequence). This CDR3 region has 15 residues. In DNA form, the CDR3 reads TGTGCCTGGAGTGCTGCAGACAGGCCAAACTATGGCTACACCTTC. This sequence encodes CAWSAADRPNYGYTF.

The CDR3 spells CASGLVVGGTGINQPQHF. CDR3 nucleotide sequence: TGTGCTAGTGGTTTGGTAGTCGGGGGGACAGGGATCAATCAGCCCCAGCATTTT. The chain joins TRBV12-5 to TRBJ1-5, with TRBD1 matching over 9 bases. The length of the CDR3 is 18 residues. Germline values: CDR1 LGHNT, CDR2 FRNRAP. The trim removed 0 bases at V and 3 bases at J, leaving 9 bases unmatched.

In nucleotides, the CDR3 is TGCGCCAGCAGCTCCGACCCTCCTCGGGGGGGCGGGAGGACAGATACGCAGTATTTT. Amino acid sequence: CASSSDPPRGGGRTDTQYF. The chain combines TRBV5-1 with TRBJ2-3; TRBD2 aligns across 8 bases. This CDR3 is built from 19 residues. Germline V lookup: CDR1 SGHRS, CDR2 YFSETQ. J gave up 3 bases and V 3 bases, and 18 bases lay outside the gene matches.

The CDR3 DNA reads TGCGCCAGCAGCTTGGTCCTGGGGAGCTCCTACGAGCAGTACTTC. This translates into CASSLVLGSSYEQYF. The rearrangement links TRBV5-1 to TRBJ2-7; weak D call: TRBD2 (5 bases). Germline values: CDR1 SGHRS, CDR2 YFSETQ. Trimming stripped 0 bases from V and 0 bases from J, with 10 bases between. The CDR3 contains 15 residues.

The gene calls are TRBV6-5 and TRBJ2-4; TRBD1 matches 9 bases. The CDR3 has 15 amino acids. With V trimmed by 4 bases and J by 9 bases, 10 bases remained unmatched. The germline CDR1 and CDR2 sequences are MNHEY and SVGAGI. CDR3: CASSSTTGGLGIQYF. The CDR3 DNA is TGTGCCAGCAGTTCGACGACAGGGGGGTTAGGCATTCAGTACTTC.

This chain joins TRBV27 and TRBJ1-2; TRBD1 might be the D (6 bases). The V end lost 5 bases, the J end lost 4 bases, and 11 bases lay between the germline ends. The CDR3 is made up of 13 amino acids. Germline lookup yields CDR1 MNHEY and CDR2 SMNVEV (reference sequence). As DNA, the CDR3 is TGTGCCAGCAGTACCACAGGGTCCTATGGCTACACCTTC. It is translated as CASSTTGSYGYTF.

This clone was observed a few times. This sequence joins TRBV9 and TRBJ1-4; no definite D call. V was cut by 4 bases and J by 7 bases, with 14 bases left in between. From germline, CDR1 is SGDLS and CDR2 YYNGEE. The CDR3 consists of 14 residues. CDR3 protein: CASSLTPEGEKLFF. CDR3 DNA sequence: TGTGCCAGCAGCTTGACACCCGAGGGTGAAAAACTGTTTTTT.